This record covers a single T cell receptor beta chain. It has no known antigen specificity. Per-base quality was not reported, and no clone a single base away is much larger than it. In the prospective study, participants were 18 to 89 years old, resided in fewer than 25 geographic areas of the United States, and were enrolled through a virtual design. Cohort assignment in the prospective study relied on participant-reported clinical history from a screening survey and a study questionnaire. Recovered participants in ImmuneRACE Cohort 3 were defined by two consecutive negative NP/OP PCR tests, clearance by a healthcare professional, or resolution of symptoms. In the prospective study, whole blood, serum and a nasopharyngeal or oropharyngeal swab were collected from each participant by mobile phlebotomists. Prospective study participants could optionally give additional blood draws and questionnaires over an approximately 2-month period. Before DNA extraction, prospective study blood samples were shipped either frozen or at room temperature.

The data belong to a study of blood T cell repertoires in COVID-19 (dated by TCRdb to the early 2020s). As for the study more broadly: Samples from collaborators originated in the United States, Italy and Spain and spanned both the acute and convalescent phases of COVID-19. The material from the prospective study consisted of cDNA or gDNA derived from T cells, B-cell-depleted T cells, or PBMCs. Where HLA class I and class II types were available, the types were taken from metadata supplied by the sample provider, not from assay-based typing. The dataset comprised deeply sampled blood TCRbeta repertoires from subjects exposed to, actively infected with, or recovered from COVID-19. The repertoires were released in a freely available public database meant as a resource for research on the immune response to SARS-CoV-2. Nearly every sample came with metadata listing a de-identified subject ID, COVID-19 status, age in years and sex. Samples came from the ongoing ImmuneRACE study (first 160 participants) plus 1,254 subjects from 6 global collaborators. What the research found in general, with its limitations: The quantity of clinical and demographic metadata differed by source and by participant and was supplied without curation.

Per the germline V gene, MGHRA is the CDR1 and YSYEKL is the CDR2. Trimming removed 1 base from V and 3 bases from J, leaving 19 bases between the germline ends. The CDR3, from cysteine to phenylalanine, totals 18 residues. The CDR3 DNA has 54 bases and is translated from base 1. The immunoSEQ Assay, a bias-controlled multiplex PCR, was used to amplify TCRbeta CDR3 regions from genomic DNA. On the authors' methods: Nucleated cell counts per sample were estimated from amplification of reference gene primers within the assay. Sequence reads were collapsed and filtered to measure the absolute abundance of every unique TCRbeta CDR3 rearrangement. Productive Simpson clonality was computed per sample as the square root of Simpson's diversity index over productive rearrangements. Drawn from immuneACCESS, this table holds only the in-frame rearrangements with V and J called that TCRdb kept. Clones are partly lost; checked studies trace under half to an unresolved V gene and leave the rest unexplained. The D gene and trimming were derived from the DNA, and the V and J assignments and clone size from that table. Present in this sample are a few hundred thousand clones, about 87% of which were seen just once. Clones ranked in the top ten supply approximately 1.1% of the sample.

This TCR was sampled from a man in his thirties or forties who had recovered from COVID-19. The sequence links TRBV4-1 to TRBJ1-5; TRBD1 is possibly the D segment (5 matching bases). Sequencing was carried out using PBMCs or T cells enriched from blood (not recorded which). The CDR3 reads as follows: CASSQGFAGQGLNQPQHF. Read as DNA, the sequence is TGCGCCAGCAGCCAAGGGTTCGCTGGGCAGGGCCTCAATCAGCCCCAGCATTTT.